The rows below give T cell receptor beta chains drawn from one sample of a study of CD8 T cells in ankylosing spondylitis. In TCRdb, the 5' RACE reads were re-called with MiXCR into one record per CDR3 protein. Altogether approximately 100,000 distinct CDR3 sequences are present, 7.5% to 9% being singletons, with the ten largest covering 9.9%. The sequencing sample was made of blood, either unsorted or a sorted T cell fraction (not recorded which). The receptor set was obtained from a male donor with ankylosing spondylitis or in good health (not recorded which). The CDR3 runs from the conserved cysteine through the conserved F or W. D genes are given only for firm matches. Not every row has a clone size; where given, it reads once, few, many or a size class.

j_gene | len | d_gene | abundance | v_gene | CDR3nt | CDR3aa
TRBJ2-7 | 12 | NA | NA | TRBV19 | TGTGCCAGTAGTGGTGAGAAACCCGAGCAGTACTTC | CASSGEKPEQYF
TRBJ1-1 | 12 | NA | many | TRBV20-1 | TGCAGTGCTAGAGATGGGGGGACTGAAGCTTTCTTT | CSARDGGTEAFF
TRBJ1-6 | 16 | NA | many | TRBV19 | TGTGCCAGTACTTGGGACCGGGACTTCAATAATTCACCCCTCCACTTT | CASTWDRDFNNSPLHF
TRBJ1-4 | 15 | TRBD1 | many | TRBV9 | TGTGCCAGCAGCGTAGCCCAGGGGGACAGTGAAAAACTGTTTTTT | CASSVAQGDSEKLFF
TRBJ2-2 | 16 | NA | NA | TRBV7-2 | TGTGCCAGCAGCCCTCGGGGGCTCGCGAACACCGGGGAGCTGTTTTTT | CASSPRGLANTGELFF
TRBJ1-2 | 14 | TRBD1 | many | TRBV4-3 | TGCGCCAGCAGCTTCGGGACAGGGGTTTATGGCTACACCTTC | CASSFGTGVYGYTF
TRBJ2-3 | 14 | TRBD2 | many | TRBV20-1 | TGCAGTGCGCCGACTAGCGCCCTCACAGATACGCAGTATTTT | CSAPTSALTDTQYF
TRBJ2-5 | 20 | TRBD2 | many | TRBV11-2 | TGTGCCAGCAGCTTATACTCCGAGCGGGGGGCTATAAAACCCCAAGAGACCCAGTACTTC | CASSLYSERGAIKPQETQYF
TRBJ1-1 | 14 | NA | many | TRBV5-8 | TGTGCCAGCAGCTTCGATTCGACCGCCTCTGAAGCTTTCTTT | CASSFDSTASEAFF
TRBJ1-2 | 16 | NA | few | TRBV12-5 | TGTGCTAGTGGTTTGGGGGACGTCGTCTCAGACTATGGCTACACCTTC | CASGLGDVVSDYGYTF